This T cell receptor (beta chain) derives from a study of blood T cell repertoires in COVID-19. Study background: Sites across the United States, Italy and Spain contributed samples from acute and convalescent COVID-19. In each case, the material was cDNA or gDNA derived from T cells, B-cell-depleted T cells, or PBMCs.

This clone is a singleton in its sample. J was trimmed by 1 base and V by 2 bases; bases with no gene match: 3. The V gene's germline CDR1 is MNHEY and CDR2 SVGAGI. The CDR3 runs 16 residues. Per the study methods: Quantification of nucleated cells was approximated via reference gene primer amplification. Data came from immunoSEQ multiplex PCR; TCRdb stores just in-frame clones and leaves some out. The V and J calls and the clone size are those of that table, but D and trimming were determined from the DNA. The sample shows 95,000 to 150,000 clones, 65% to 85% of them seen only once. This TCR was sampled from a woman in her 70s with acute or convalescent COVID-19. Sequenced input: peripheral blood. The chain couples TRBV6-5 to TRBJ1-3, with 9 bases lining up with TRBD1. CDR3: CASSYQGQGSGNTIYF. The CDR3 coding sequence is TGTGCCAGCAGTTACCAGGGACAGGGATCTGGAAACACCATATATTTT.